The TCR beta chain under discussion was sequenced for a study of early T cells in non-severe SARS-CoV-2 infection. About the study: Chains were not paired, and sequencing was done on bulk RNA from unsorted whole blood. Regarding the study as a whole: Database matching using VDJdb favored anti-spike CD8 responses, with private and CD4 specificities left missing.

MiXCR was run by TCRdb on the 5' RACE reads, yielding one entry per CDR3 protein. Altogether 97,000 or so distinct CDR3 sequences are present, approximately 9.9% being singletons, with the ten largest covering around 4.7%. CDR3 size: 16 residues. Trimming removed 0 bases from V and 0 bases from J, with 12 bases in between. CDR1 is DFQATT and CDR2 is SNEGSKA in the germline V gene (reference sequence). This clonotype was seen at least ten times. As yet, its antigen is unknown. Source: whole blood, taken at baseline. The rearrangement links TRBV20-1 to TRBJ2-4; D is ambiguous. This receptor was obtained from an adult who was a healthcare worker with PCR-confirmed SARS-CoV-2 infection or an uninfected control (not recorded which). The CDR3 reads CSARDFLILAKNIQYF. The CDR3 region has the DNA TGCAGTGCTAGAGATTTCCTGATACTAGCCAAAAACATTCAGTACTTC.